The 23 T cell receptor beta chains in this list originate from one sample, sequenced in a study of vaccination effects on CD4 cells after COVID-19. Cells that had been cultured for approximately ten days were the source of isolated CD4+ T cells. Two doses of either BNT162b2 or mRNA-1273 were given to each participant. These receptors have no known antigen. Repertoires were generated with immunoSEQ multiplex PCR, while TCRdb's copy carries only in-frame clones and drops some. The sample lists tens of thousands of clones, nearly 75% occurring once. Sample: CD4+ T cells from PBMCs cultured without peptide, taken after COVID-19 vaccination. All receptors derive from a human donor who received a COVID-19 vaccine.

The chain carries TRBV5-7 and TRBJ2-1; D not certain. TRBV5-7 is flagged as an ORF with uncertain function. V was pared by 4 bases and J by 7 bases, with 21 bases between. The CDR3 covers 16 residues. The CDR3 spells CASSPTILRRRNEQFF. As DNA, the CDR3 is TGTGCCAGCAGCCCAACAATTCTTAGAAGGAGAAATGAGCAGTTCTTC.

This chain links TRBV11-2 with TRBJ2-5; 10 positions agree with TRBD1. The CDR3 is made up of 13 amino acids. CDR1 SGHAT and CDR2 FQNNGV come from the germline V gene. The ends lost 6 bases at V and 5 bases at J; junction bases unmatched: 3. As DNA, the CDR3 is TGTGCCAGCAGGGGACAGGGGAGGGAGACCCAGTACTTC. This codes for CASRGQGRETQYF. The whole variable domain, remainder taken from reference TRBV11-2 and TRBJ2-5, is EAGVAQSPRYKIIEKRQSVAFWCNPISGHATLYWYQQILGQGPKLLIQFQNNGVVDDSQLPKDRFSAERLKGVDSTLKIQPAKLEDSAVYLCASRGQGRETQYFGPGTRLLVL.

V is TRBV5-4 and J is TRBJ1-2, with D perhaps TRBD1 (5 bases). Trimming cost V 4 bases and J 0 bases, with 10 bases left between them. CDR3 size: 14 residues. Germline V lookup: CDR1 SGHNT, CDR2 YYREEE (reference sequence). This CDR3 reads CASSQGRSNYGYTF. CDR3 in DNA: TGTGCCAGCAGCCAGGGACGGTCTAACTATGGCTACACCTTC.

V usage is TRBV5-1 and J usage is TRBJ2-3; 16 bases are shared with TRBD2. The CDR3 runs 16 residues. Germline assignment: CDR1 SGHRS and CDR2 YFSETQ. Trimming removed 5 bases from V and 4 bases from J; junction bases left unmatched: 4. The CDR3 here is CASRAGTSGGADTQYF. The CDR3 DNA sequence: TGCGCCAGCAGGGCCGGGACTAGCGGGGGGGCAGATACGCAGTATTTT.

The rearrangement links TRBV12-5 to TRBJ1-5; tentatively, D is TRBD1 (5 bases). CDR3 size: 16 residues. Germline V CDR1 and CDR2: LGHNT, FRNRAP. Trimming shortened V by 0 bases and J by 5 bases, and 14 bases separated the two germline ends. The CDR3 loop reads CASGLVLGEFDQPQHF. The CDR3 region has the DNA TGTGCTAGTGGTTTGGTACTAGGGGAGTTCGATCAGCCCCAGCATTTT. Based on the CDR3 plus reference TRBV12-5 and TRBJ1-5, the full variable domain is DARVTQTPRHKVTEMGQEVTMRCQPILGHNTVFWYRQTMMQGLELLAYFRNRAPLDDSGMPKDRFSAEMPDATLATLKIQPSEPRDSAVYFCASGLVLGEFDQPQHFGDGTRLSIL.

The V call is TRBV3-1 (or the pseudogene TRBV3-2), the J call TRBJ1-4, with D perhaps matching TRBD1 (6 bases). Germline-derived CDR1 and CDR2 are LGHDT and YNNKEL (reference sequence). CDR3 length: 15 residues. The V end was cut by 2 bases, the J end by 4 bases, with 11 bases between. CDR3 residues: CASSQQGQLNEKLFF. The CDR3 DNA is TGTGCCAGCAGCCAACAGGGGCAGCTTAATGAAAAACTGTTTTTT.

The chain couples TRBV19 to TRBJ1-5; perhaps TRBD1 as D (5 bases). The CDR3 extends over 14 amino acids. From germline, CDR1 is LNHDA and CDR2 SQIVND (reference sequence). With 3 bases removed from V and 0 bases from J, the gap between germline ends came to 6 bases. In DNA, the CDR3 is TGTGCCAGTAGTATGACAGTTAGCAATCAGCCCCAGCATTTT. Translation gives CASSMTVSNQPQHF.

The chain uses TRBV30 and TRBJ2-3; a possible D gene is TRBD1 (6 bases). Germline CDR1 GTSNPN, CDR2 SVGIG (reference sequence). Trimming took off 2 bases at V and 4 bases at J, with 22 bases between the two ends. The CDR3 sequence is 17 residues long. The CDR3 here is CAWSFRRAGDFADTQYF. CDR3 coding DNA: TGTGCCTGGAGTTTCCGCCGGGCAGGGGATTTTGCAGATACGCAGTATTTT.

The V call is TRBV30, the J call TRBJ1-4; tentative D call: TRBD1 (5 bases). The CDR3 has 15 residues. Trimming removed 3 bases at V and 1 base at J, with 12 bases between. Per germline, CDR1 GTSNPN and CDR2 SVGIG (reference sequence). This chain's CDR3 is CAWSLWGGTNEKLFF. CDR3 bases: TGTGCCTGGAGCCTTTGGGGGGGAACTAATGAAAAACTGTTTTTT.

J is TRBJ2-3 and V is TRBV7-2; 10 nucleotides match TRBD2. Germline-derived CDR1 and CDR2 are SGHTA and FQGNSA. Germline trimming cut 5 bases from V and 7 bases from J; bases unmatched to any gene: 9. The length of the CDR3 is 15 residues. The CDR3 loop is CASSPQRGGGNTQYF. The CDR3 nucleotides are TGTGCCAGCAGCCCACAGCGGGGGGGCGGGAATACGCAGTATTTT.

The V call is TRBV6-5, the J call TRBJ1-3, with D maybe TRBD1 (6 bases). The CDR3 runs 14 residues. CDR1 MNHEY and CDR2 SVGAGI come from the germline V gene. V dropped 6 bases and J dropped 7 bases, with 16 bases sitting between them. CDR3: CASRSRGRQNTIYF. CDR3 in DNA: TGTGCCAGCAGAAGCAGGGGACGGCAGAACACCATATATTTT.

The chain combines TRBV4-3 with TRBJ1-2, with unresolved D. This CDR3 has 14 residues. Germline CDR1 is LGHNA and CDR2 is YSLEER. With 0 bases removed from V and 7 bases from J, the gap between germline ends came to 12 bases. The DNA for the CDR3 is TGCGCCAGCAGCCAAGAGGAGCTATCCGGTGGCTACACCTTC. Residues: CASSQEELSGGYTF.

The chain combines TRBV18 with TRBJ1-1, with 9 bases fitting TRBD1. With 3 bases clipped from V and 1 base from J, the junction kept 3 bases outside the gene matches. Germline values: CDR1 KGHSH, CDR2 LQKENI. CDR3 length: 15 amino acids. The DNA of the CDR3 is TGTGCCAGCTCACCCCGGACAGGGGAGAACACTGAAGCTTTCTTT. This gives the protein CASSPRTGENTEAFF.

The V call is TRBV6-2 or TRBV6-3, the J call TRBJ1-6; a weak D match, TRBD1 (5 bases). The germline CDR1 and CDR2 sequences are MNHEY and SVGEGT. The CDR3 totals 19 residues. V dropped 3 bases and J dropped 10 bases, with 28 bases sitting between them. The CDR3 DNA sequence: TGTGCCAGCAGTTATTCCCCGGGGGTCCCCGGCCAGAAGATCTCACCCCTCCACTTT. It translates to CASSYSPGVPGQKISPLHF.

This clone was observed a handful of times. In nucleotides, the CDR3 is TGTGCCAGCAGTGAAGCGCGGTCGGACGATCAGCCCCAGCATTTT. Translation: CASSEARSDDQPQHF. The rearrangement joins TRBV2 to TRBJ1-5, with D hard to call. This CDR3 is 15 amino acids long. The germline gives CDR1 SNHLY, CDR2 FYNNEI. V was cut by 0 bases and J by 5 bases, with 11 bases left in between.

The V and J genes are TRBV19 and TRBJ1-1; perhaps TRBD1 as D (6 bases). The V end lost 4 bases, the J end lost 0 bases, and 18 bases lay between the germline ends. The CDR3 loop spans 17 amino acids. Germline V lookup: CDR1 LNHDA, CDR2 SQIVND (reference sequence). CDR3 coding DNA: TGTGCCAGTAGTACTCGCTTAGGTGGGGGCATGAACACTGAAGCTTTCTTT. Translation: CASSTRLGGGMNTEAFF.

V gene TRBV5-6 combines with J gene TRBJ1-3; D uncertain. The germline V gene encodes CDR1 SGHDT and CDR2 YYEEEE. The CDR3 has 13 amino acids. V gave up 5 bases and J gave up 4 bases, with 10 bases separating them. DNA for the CDR3: TGTGCCAGCAGTTATGGACGAGGAAACACCATATATTTT. Residues: CASSYGRGNTIYF.

The V and J genes are TRBV24-1 and TRBJ2-3, with D possibly being TRBD1 or TRBD2 (5 bases each). CDR1 is KGHDR, CDR2 SFDVKD, per germline. The V and J ends lost 4 bases and 6 bases respectively, with 19 bases between them. CDR3 length: 16 residues. The CDR3 nucleotides read TGTGCCACCAGTGAACCCGGGACCACGGACTCCGATACGCAGTATTTT. Its protein is CATSEPGTTDSDTQYF.

There are a few counts of this clone. This chain joins TRBV5-4 and TRBJ1-2; D is undetermined. V was clipped by 2 bases and J by 2 bases, with 10 bases between them. The germline CDR1 and CDR2 sequences are SGHNT and YYREEE (reference sequence). This CDR3 has 14 residues. The chain's CDR3 is CASSLRGKNYGYTF. CDR3 nucleotides: TGTGCCAGCAGCTTACGGGGAAAAAACTATGGCTACACCTTC.

V and J are TRBV2 and TRBJ2-1, with D unclear. CDR1 and CDR2 (germline): SNHLY, FYNNEI. V was trimmed by 1 base and J by 5 bases, leaving 6 bases between them. CDR3 length: 13 residues. Here the CDR3 reads CASSEEWNNEQFF. The CDR3 DNA is TGTGCCAGCAGTGAAGAATGGAACAATGAGCAGTTCTTC. The full variable domain, rest sourced from reference TRBV2 and TRBJ2-1, is EPEVTQTPSHQVTQMGQEVILRCVPISNHLYFYWYRQILGQKVEFLVSFYNNEISEKSEIFDDQFSVERPDGSNFTLKIRSTKLEDSAMYFCASSEEWNNEQFFGPGTRLTVL.

The rearrangement uses TRBV30 and TRBJ1-2; tentative D call: TRBD1 (6 bases). The CDR3 extends over 13 amino acids. Germline values: CDR1 GTSNPN, CDR2 SVGIG (reference sequence). V lost 3 bases and J 7 bases, leaving 15 bases between the germline ends. The CDR3 bases are TGTGCCTGGAGCAAGGACAGCTCTATTGGCTACACCTTC. This sequence encodes CAWSKDSSIGYTF.

The chain recombines TRBV6-5 with TRBJ1-4; D is possibly TRBD1 (6 bases). The V gene's germline CDR1 is MNHEY and CDR2 SVGAGI. The CDR3 extends over 15 amino acids. Trimming shortened V by 6 bases and J by 7 bases, and 18 bases separated the two germline ends. The CDR3 DNA reads TGTGCCAGCAGGGCGGGCCAGGGGAATTCTGAAAAACTGTTTTTT. Encoded protein: CASRAGQGNSEKLFF.

Here the CDR3 reads CASTSEGWETQYF. The CDR3 DNA sequence: TGTGCCAGCACCTCAGAAGGGTGGGAGACCCAGTACTTC. The V and J genes are TRBV3-1 (or the pseudogene TRBV3-2) and TRBJ2-5; D not certain. The germline V gene has CDR1 LGHDT and CDR2 YNNKEL (reference sequence). The CDR3 covers 13 residues. V dropped 7 bases and J dropped 5 bases, with 14 bases sitting between them.